The source of this T cell receptor beta chain is a study of Graves' ophthalmopathy and Graves' hyperthyroidism. This clonotype was picked up many times. RNA transcripts yielded amplified TCR beta CDR3 regions. An opening RT-PCR round employed HTBI primers and preceded a second-round multiplex PCR. TCRdb re-analysed the multiplex PCR reads in MiXCR, keeping a single row per CDR3 protein. The sample has roughly 160,000 distinct CDR3 sequences; approximately 40% are singletons. Germline CDR1 MNHEY, CDR2 SVGAGI. After removal of 6 bases from V and 1 base from J, the junction contained 5 bases not matched to a gene. The length of the CDR3 is 14 residues.

The TCR sequence derives from a woman in her thirties or forties with Graves' ophthalmopathy. This chain links TRBV6-5 with TRBJ1-1; 7 nucleotides line up with TRBD1. The sequenced sample consisted of peripheral blood. DNA for the CDR3: TGTGCCAGCAGGTCCCAGGGGGGGAACACTGAAGCTTTCTTT. It yields the protein CASRSQGGNTEAFF.